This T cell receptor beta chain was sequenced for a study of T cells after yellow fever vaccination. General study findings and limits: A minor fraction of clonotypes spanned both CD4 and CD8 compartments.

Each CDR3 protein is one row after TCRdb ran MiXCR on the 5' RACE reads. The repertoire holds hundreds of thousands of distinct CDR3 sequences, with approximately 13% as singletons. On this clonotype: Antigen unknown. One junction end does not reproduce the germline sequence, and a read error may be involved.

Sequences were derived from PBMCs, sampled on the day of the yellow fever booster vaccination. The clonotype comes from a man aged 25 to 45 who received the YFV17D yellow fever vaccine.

The CDR3 DNA follows: TGTGCCAGCACATCAGAATTGACTAGCAGTGGGAACGAGCCGTACTTC. It encodes CASTSELTSSGNEPYF. The J gene is TRBJ2-7, the V gene TRBV6-2 or TRBV6-3; the match to TRBD2 covers 7 bases. The CDR3 contains 16 residues. Looked up from germline, CDR1 is MNHEY and CDR2 is SVGEGT.